This T cell receptor (beta chain) was profiled in a study of identifying expanded T cells in peripheral blood. Regarding the study as a whole: Across healthy donors, higher total template counts meant significantly greater roughly two-week count variance. Differentially abundant clones: around 1.2 between replicates, 16.4 at approximately 14 days, less than 20 at four.

Germline CDR1 is SGHNT and CDR2 is YENEEA. The V end lost 4 bases, the J end lost 1 base, and 9 bases lay between the germline ends. The CDR3 loop spans 14 amino acids. Collection occurred without any documented infections or immune events in donors. On this clone: The target antigen is unknown.

This table comes from immunoSEQ multiplex PCR, and its TCRdb copy is limited to in-frame clones, with some not included. The table shows 60,000 to 70,000 clones, with around 83% occurring only once. The sequenced material came from blood. The source is a person aged 18-70 years in good health. This sequence joins TRBV11-3 and TRBJ2-3; D is possibly TRBD2 (6 bases). CDR3 protein: CASSSQRGTDTQYF. Here the CDR3 DNA reads TGTGCCAGCAGCTCGCAGCGGGGCACAGATACGCAGTATTTT.